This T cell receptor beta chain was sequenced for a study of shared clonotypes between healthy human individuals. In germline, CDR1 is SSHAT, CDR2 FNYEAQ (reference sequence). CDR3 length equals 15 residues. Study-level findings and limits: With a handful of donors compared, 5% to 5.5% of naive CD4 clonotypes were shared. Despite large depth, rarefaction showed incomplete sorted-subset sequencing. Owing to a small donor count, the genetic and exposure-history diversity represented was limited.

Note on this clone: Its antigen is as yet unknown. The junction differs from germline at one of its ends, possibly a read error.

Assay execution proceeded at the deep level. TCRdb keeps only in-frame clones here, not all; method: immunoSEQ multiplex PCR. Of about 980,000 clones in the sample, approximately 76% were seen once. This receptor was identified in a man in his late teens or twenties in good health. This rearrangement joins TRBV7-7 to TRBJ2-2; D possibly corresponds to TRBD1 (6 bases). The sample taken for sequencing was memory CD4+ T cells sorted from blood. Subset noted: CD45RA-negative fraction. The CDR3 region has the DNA TGTGCTAGCAGCCGACAGACAGGGAACACCGGGGAGCTGTTTTTT. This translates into CASSRQTGNTGELFF.